The clone carrying this T cell receptor (beta chain) was picked up a small number of times. Antigen: not known. MiXCR, applied by TCRdb to the reads, yields one record per CDR3 protein. The sample yields approximately 630,000 distinct CDR3 sequences, 24% seen once. The sample belongs to a study of T cell repertoires in cytomegalovirus infection. Study details: Matching HLA type and CMV infection were both indicated by public TCR beta signatures. The study, taken as a whole, reports: Cumulative frequency of public TCR beta families picked out carriers of CMV plus the relevant HLA. The response measured ex vivo was dominated by TCR beta clonotypes (HLA-C-restricted and CMV-specific).

Germline CDR1 SGHTA, CDR2 FQGTGA. The CDR3 is made up of 18 amino acids. The J segment lost 3 bases and the V segment lost 2 bases, leaving 4 bases of the junction unmatched. The sample consisted of CD8+ T cells from PBMCs. The receptor was derived from a human donor in good health (CMV status not recorded). Some clones in this sample may be carry-over from other donors' samples. The gene calls are TRBV7-3 and TRBJ2-2, with 15 positions matching TRBD2. DNA for the CDR3: TGTGCCAGCAGCTTACGGACTAGCGGGGGGGCCTACACCGGGGAGCTGTTTTTT. It yields the protein CASSLRTSGGAYTGELFF.